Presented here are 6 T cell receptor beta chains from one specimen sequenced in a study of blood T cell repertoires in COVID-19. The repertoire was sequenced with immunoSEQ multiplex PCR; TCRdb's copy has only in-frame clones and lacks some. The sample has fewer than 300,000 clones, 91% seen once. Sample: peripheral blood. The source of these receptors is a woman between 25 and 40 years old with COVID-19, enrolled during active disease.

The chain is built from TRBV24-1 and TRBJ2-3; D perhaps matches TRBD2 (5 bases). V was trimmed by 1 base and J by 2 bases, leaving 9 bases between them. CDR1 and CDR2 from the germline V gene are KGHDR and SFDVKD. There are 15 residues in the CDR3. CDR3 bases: TGTGCCACCAGTGATTTTAAGAGGGACACAGATACGCAGTATTTT. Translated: CATSDFKRDTDTQYF.

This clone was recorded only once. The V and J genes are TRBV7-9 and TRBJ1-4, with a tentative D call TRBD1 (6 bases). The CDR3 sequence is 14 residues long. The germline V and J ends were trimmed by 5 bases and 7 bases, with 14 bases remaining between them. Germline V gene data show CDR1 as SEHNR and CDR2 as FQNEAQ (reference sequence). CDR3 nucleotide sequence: TGTGCCAGCAGCACACAGGGAAGGAGTGAAAAACTGTTTTTT. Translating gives CASSTQGRSEKLFF. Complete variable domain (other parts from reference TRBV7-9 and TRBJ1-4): DTGVSQNPRHKITKRGQNVTFRCDPISEHNRLYWYRQTLGQGPEFLTYFQNEAQLEKSRLLSDRFSAERPKGSFSTLEIQRTEQGDSAMYLCASSTQGRSEKLFFGSGTQLSVL.

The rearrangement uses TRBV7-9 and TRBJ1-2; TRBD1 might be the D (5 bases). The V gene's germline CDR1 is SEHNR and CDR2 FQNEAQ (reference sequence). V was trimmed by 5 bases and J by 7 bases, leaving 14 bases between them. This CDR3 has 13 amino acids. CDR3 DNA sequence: TGTGCCAGCAGCGCCTCTGGAGGGGCTGGCTACACCTTC. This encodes CASSASGGAGYTF. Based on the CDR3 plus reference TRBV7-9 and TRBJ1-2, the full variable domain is DTGVSQNPRHKITKRGQNVTFRCDPISEHNRLYWYRQTLGQGPEFLTYFQNEAQLEKSRLLSDRFSAERPKGSFSTLEIQRTEQGDSAMYLCASSASGGAGYTFGSGTRLTVV.

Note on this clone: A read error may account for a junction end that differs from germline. Here the CDR3 reads CASSLSQGNINEQFF. Here the CDR3 DNA reads TGTGCCAGCAGCTTGTCACAGGGTAATATCAATGAACAGTTCTTC. The chain carries TRBV5-4 and TRBJ2-1, with D perhaps TRBD1 (6 bases). The CDR3 is 15 residues long. Looked up from germline, CDR1 is SGHNT and CDR2 is YYREEE (reference sequence).

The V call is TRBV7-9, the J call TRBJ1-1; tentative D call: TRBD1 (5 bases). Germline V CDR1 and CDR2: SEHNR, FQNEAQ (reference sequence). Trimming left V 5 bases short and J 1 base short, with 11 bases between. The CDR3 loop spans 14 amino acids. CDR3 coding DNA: TGTGCCAGCAGCCGCGCGGGGGGGAACACTGAAGCTTTCTTT. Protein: CASSRAGGNTEAFF.

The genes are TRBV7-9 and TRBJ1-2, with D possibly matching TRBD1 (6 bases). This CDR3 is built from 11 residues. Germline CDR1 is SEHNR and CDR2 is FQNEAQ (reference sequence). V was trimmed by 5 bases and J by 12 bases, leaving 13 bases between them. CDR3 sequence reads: CASSPQGLNTF. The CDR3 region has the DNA TGTGCCAGCAGCCCGCAGGGGTTGAACACCTTC.